Presented here are 21 T cell receptor beta chains from one specimen sequenced in a study of T cells in localized non-small cell lung cancer. Assay used: immunoSEQ multiplex PCR; TCRdb lists only in-frame clones, some missing. The table has about 78,000 clones, just under 85% seen once. Sample: peripheral blood, taken before any cancer treatment. Receptors were obtained from a man aged 40 to 70 with stage I lung adenocarcinoma.

The V gene is TRBV5-1, the J gene TRBJ2-1; TRBD2 agrees at 9 bases. The germline V gene has CDR1 SGHRS and CDR2 YFSETQ. The CDR3 sequence is 15 residues long. The V and J ends lost 1 base and 8 bases, in that order; junction bases with no gene match: 7. The CDR3 DNA sequence: TGCGCCAGCAGCTTGCTGCGGGGGGGCAGGGATGAGCAGTTCTTC. The encoded protein is CASSLLRGGRDEQFF.

The chain joins TRBV7-2 to TRBJ2-1; D tentatively fits TRBD1 or TRBD2 (6 bases each). The CDR3 extends over 17 amino acids. V was shortened by 4 bases and J by 3 bases, with 19 bases between the two germline ends. Germline V gives CDR1 SGHTA, CDR2 FQGNSA. DNA of the CDR3: TGTGCCAGCAGCTCCGAGTCGGGGGCGGGGCTCTACAATGAGCAGTTCTTC. Translating gives CASSSESGAGLYNEQFF.

V and J are TRBV4-1 and TRBJ2-2; TRBD1 matches at 7 bases. Trimming cost V 3 bases and J 6 bases; bases outside gene matches: 7. The CDR3 consists of 15 residues. Germline CDR1 MGHRA, CDR2 YSYEKL. The CDR3 nucleotides are TGCGCCAGCAGCCAGCCGGGACAGCGTCCCGGGGAGCTGTTTTTT. Translated, it gives CASSQPGQRPGELFF.

V is TRBV27 and J is TRBJ2-7; D gene unclear. CDR1 is MNHEY and CDR2 is SMNVEV in the germline V gene (reference sequence). Deletions cut 5 bases from V and 9 bases from J, with 20 bases between. The CDR3 is made up of 14 amino acids. The CDR3 reads CASSLLSVGSRQYF. DNA of the CDR3: TGTGCCAGCAGTCTCCTCTCCGTGGGGTCACGGCAGTACTTC.

The V and J genes are TRBV7-6 and TRBJ1-1; no clear D gene. In germline, CDR1 is SGHVS, CDR2 FNYEAQ. The CDR3 covers 15 residues. The V end was cut by 1 base, the J end by 2 bases, with 11 bases between. CDR3 nucleotides: TGTGCCAGCAGCTTAGGACCAGGCTTTAACACTGAAGCTTTCTTT. Translating gives CASSLGPGFNTEAFF.

J is TRBJ2-2 and V is TRBV19; TRBD2 is a possible D gene (5 bases). Between the trimmed V and J ends, which lost 5 bases and 3 bases, there was a span of 10 bases. There are 14 residues in the CDR3. Germline loops: CDR1 LNHDA, CDR2 SQIVND (reference sequence). CDR3 coding DNA: TGTGCCAGTAGTGAGTCGGGGTACACCGGGGAGCTGTTTTTT. Translation: CASSESGYTGELFF.

There are a few counts of this clone. The chain combines TRBV4-2 with TRBJ1-2; D is possibly TRBD1 (5 bases). V was cut by 0 bases and J by 5 bases, with 7 bases left in between. The CDR3 sequence is 13 residues long. In germline, CDR1 is LGHNA, CDR2 YNFKEQ. The CDR3 protein is CASSQEGLYGYTF. CDR3 nucleotides: TGTGCCAGCAGCCAAGAGGGACTTTATGGCTACACCTTC.

The gene calls are TRBV2 and TRBJ2-1; the D call may be TRBD1 or TRBD2 (5 bases each). CDR1 is SNHLY, CDR2 FYNNEI, per germline. Trimming took 8 bases from V and 6 from J, leaving 17 bases between them. CDR3 length: 14 residues. The CDR3 DNA reads as TGTGCCAGCGGGGACGTTGTCCGCGGCAATGAGCAGTTCTTC. Its translation is CASGDVVRGNEQFF. Filled out from reference TRBV2 and TRBJ2-1, the complete variable domain reads EPEVTQTPSHQVTQMGQEVILRCVPISNHLYFYWYRQILGQKVEFLVSFYNNEISEKSEIFDDQFSVERPDGSNFTLKIRSTKLEDSAMYFCASGDVVRGNEQFFGPGTRLTVL.

This clone was detected once. The gene calls are TRBV6-6 and TRBJ1-5; D is undetermined. The CDR3 is made up of 14 amino acids. V lost 1 base, J lost 7 bases, and 11 bases lay in between. CDR1 and CDR2 from the germline V gene are MNHNY and SVGAGI (reference sequence). The CDR3 DNA reads as TGTGCCAGCAGTTACTTGCAACTCGGGCAGCCCCAGCATTTT. Translation: CASSYLQLGQPQHF.

The V and J genes are TRBV7-8 and TRBJ1-4, with D possibly TRBD1 on 6 matching bases. CDR1 is SGHVS and CDR2 is FQNEAQ in the germline V gene. The germline V and J ends were trimmed by 8 bases and 0 bases, with 13 bases remaining between them. The CDR3 is 15 residues long. CDR3: CASLRTAATNEKLFF. The CDR3, as DNA: TGTGCCAGCCTTCGGACAGCTGCAACTAATGAAAAACTGTTTTTT.

This chain connects TRBV6-5 to TRBJ2-7; 8 bases fit TRBD1. Germline V gene lookup returns CDR1 MNHEY and CDR2 SVGAGI. There are 15 residues in the CDR3. J gave up 0 bases and V 6 bases, and 7 bases lay outside the gene matches. CDR3 nucleotide sequence: TGTGCCAGCAGACGTGACAGGGGTCCCTCCTACGAGCAGTACTTC. Encoded protein: CASRRDRGPSYEQYF.

This clone was observed once. The DNA of the CDR3 is TGTGCCAGCAGTTTAACCGGCAGGGGGCGTTCACCCCTCCACTTT. Its translation is CASSLTGRGRSPLHF. J is TRBJ1-6 and V is TRBV27, with TRBD1 identical over 8 bases. CDR3 size: 15 residues. The V gene end was trimmed by 2 bases and the J gene end by 9 bases; junction bases not matched to a gene: 6. Germline V gene sequence: CDR1 MNHEY, CDR2 SMNVEV (reference sequence).

The rearrangement uses TRBV6-5 and TRBJ2-7, with D possibly TRBD1 on 6 matching bases. CDR1 and CDR2 (germline): MNHEY, SVGAGI. The CDR3 has 15 amino acids. The V gene lost 5 bases and the J gene lost 2 bases, with 16 bases spanning the gap. CDR3 sequence reads: CASSRYNRVPYEQYF. In DNA form, the CDR3 reads TGTGCCAGCAGTCGATATAACAGGGTACCCTACGAGCAGTACTTC.

With regard to this clone: A read error may produce the germline difference seen at one junction end. Distinct nucleotide sequences in the sample also encode this CDR3. V and J are TRBV5-6 and TRBJ1-2; TRBD1 might be the D (5 bases). The CDR3 covers 15 residues. Germline V lookup: CDR1 SGHDT, CDR2 YYEEEE. The CDR3 protein is CASSLWEGINRGYTF. Here the CDR3 DNA reads TGTGCCAGCAGCTTGTGGGAGGGGATTAATCGAGGCTACACTTTC.

To note about this clone: This same CDR3 is encoded by further DNA sequences in the sample. V usage is TRBV27 and J usage is TRBJ2-7; the D is unclear. The CDR3 loop spans 11 amino acids. The V end was cut by 0 bases, the J end by 3 bases, with 0 bases between. Germline CDR1 MNHEY, CDR2 SMNVEV (reference sequence). DNA of the CDR3: TGTGCCAGCAGTTTATCCTACGAGCAGTACTTC. As protein: CASSLSYEQYF.

The chain joins TRBV27 to TRBJ2-7; 9 nucleotides match TRBD2. Germline assignment: CDR1 MNHEY and CDR2 SMNVEV (reference sequence). The CDR3 loop spans 22 amino acids. The V gene end was trimmed by 2 bases and the J gene end by 7 bases; junction bases not matched to a gene: 30. The CDR3 protein is CASSLGPPGQPLLGAGGREQYF. CDR3 sequence (DNA): TGTGCCAGCAGTTTAGGGCCTCCGGGACAGCCTCTCCTTGGAGCGGGAGGCCGAGAGCAGTACTTC.

The chain joins TRBV10-3 to TRBJ2-3; the D call may be TRBD1 or TRBD2 (5 bases each). This CDR3 is built from 14 residues. CDR1 and CDR2 from the germline V gene are ENHRY and SYGVKD. V was shortened by 3 bases and J by 6 bases, with 13 bases between the two germline ends. CDR3 DNA: TGTGCCATCAGTGACAAGGGGAGAGGTGATACGCAGTATTTT. Its protein product is CAISDKGRGDTQYF.

V usage is TRBV6-4 and J usage is TRBJ2-3; D is undetermined. With 0 bases removed from V and 2 bases from J, the gap between germline ends came to 3 bases. The length of the CDR3 is 13 residues. The germline CDR1 and CDR2 sequences are MRHNA and SNTAGT. The CDR3 here is CASSDSTTDTQYF. The CDR3, as DNA: TGTGCCAGCAGTGACTCGACCACAGATACGCAGTATTTT.

The V call is TRBV14, the J call TRBJ2-1; D ambiguous. The CDR3 totals 11 residues. V dropped 3 bases and J dropped 6 bases, with 3 bases sitting between them. Germline V gene data show CDR1 as SGHDN and CDR2 as FVKESK. The CDR3 sequence is CASSQANEQFF. DNA of the CDR3: TGTGCCAGCAGCCAGGCCAATGAGCAGTTCTTC.

V is TRBV28 and J is TRBJ2-1, with TRBD2 matching over 8 bases. CDR1 MDHEN and CDR2 SYDVKM come from the germline V gene. V lost 5 bases to trimming and J lost 9 bases; unmatched junction nucleotides: 9. The CDR3 has 14 residues. For the CDR3, the DNA is TGTGCCAGCAGTCCGGGACTAGAAGTCAGTGAGCAGTTCTTC. Its protein is CASSPGLEVSEQFF.

V usage is TRBV6-6 and J usage is TRBJ1-2, with no clear D. The CDR3 loop spans 14 amino acids. V lost 5 bases and J lost 7, with 17 bases in between. Germline V gene sequence: CDR1 MNHNY, CDR2 SVGAGI (reference sequence). CDR3 sequence (DNA): TGTGCCAGCAGTGGAACCGGACGGGGAAGTGGCTACACCTTC. Translation: CASSGTGRGSGYTF.